Listed below are T cell receptor beta chains from one sample, sequenced in a study of T-cell memory formation after mild COVID-19. TCRdb recomputed calls from the 5' RACE reads with MiXCR, one row per CDR3 protein. In the table there are a few hundred thousand distinct CDR3 sequences, roughly 15% of which are singletons. The source material was PBMCs or a T cell subset sorted from them (not recorded which). The source is a man younger than 35 who had mild COVID-19 (a few samples of this study predate the infection). Cell type and time point are not known. The CDR3 runs from the conserved cysteine through the conserved F or W. Fields, in order: clone size, D gene, V gene, J gene, CDR3 protein, CDR3 DNA. D genes are given only for firm matches. Not every row has a clone size; where given, it reads once, few, many or a size class.

size: NA
D: TRBD1
V: TRBV7-2
J: TRBJ1-2
CDR3: CASSTGQGGLGYTF
DNA: TGTGCCAGCAGCACCGGACAGGGAGGGTTAGGCTACACCTTC

size: few
D: NA
V: TRBV3-1
J: TRBJ2-5
CDR3: CASSQGVRKETQYF
DNA: TGTGCCAGCAGCCAAGGCGTTAGAAAAGAGACCCAGTACTTC

size: few
D: TRBD1
V: TRBV19
J: TRBJ1-2
CDR3: CATFQGTGAFYGYTF
DNA: TGTGCCACCTTTCAGGGGACAGGGGCGTTCTATGGCTACACCTTC

size: many
D: NA
V: TRBV6-6
J: TRBJ1-2
CDR3: CASSYDPPGDGYTF
DNA: TGTGCCAGCAGTTACGATCCCCCCGGGGACGGCTACACCTTC

size: few
D: NA
V: TRBV19
J: TRBJ1-2
CDR3: CASSIDPDEHYGYTF
DNA: TGTGCCAGTAGTATAGATCCTGACGAGCACTATGGCTACACCTTC

size: few
D: NA
V: TRBV4-1
J: TRBJ1-1
CDR3: CASSQNTGVSEAFF
DNA: TGCGCCAGCAGCCAAAATACCGGGGTATCTGAAGCTTTCTTT

size: NA
D: TRBD1
V: TRBV12-3/TRBV12-4
J: TRBJ2-5
CDR3: CASGRDRQAETQYF
DNA: TGTGCCAGCGGCAGGGACAGGCAAGCAGAGACCCAGTACTTC

size: few
D: TRBD2
V: TRBV9
J: TRBJ2-5
CDR3: CASSVGGVGETQYF
DNA: TGTGCCAGCAGCGTCGGGGGGGTCGGAGAGACCCAGTACTTC

size: NA
D: NA
V: TRBV10-3
J: TRBJ2-3
CDR3: CAISVSTDTQYF
DNA: TGTGCCATCAGTGTAAGCACAGATACGCAGTATTTT

size: few
D: TRBD1
V: TRBV5-1
J: TRBJ1-2
CDR3: CASSRGTGLDYGYTF
DNA: TGCGCCAGCAGCAGGGGGACAGGACTCGACTATGGCTACACCTTC

size: NA
D: TRBD1
V: TRBV5-1
J: TRBJ2-7
CDR3: CASRKGTGSDEQYF
DNA: TGCGCCAGCAGGAAGGGGACAGGGTCCGACGAGCAGTACTTC

size: few
D: NA
V: TRBV24-1
J: TRBJ2-1
CDR3: CATSDIYNEQFF
DNA: TGTGCCACCAGTGACATATACAATGAGCAGTTCTTC

size: NA
D: TRBD1
V: TRBV29-1
J: TRBJ1-1
CDR3: CSAAGGTETEAFF
DNA: TGCAGCGCGGCAGGGGGGACGGAGACTGAAGCTTTCTTT

size: few
D: NA
V: TRBV9
J: TRBJ2-7
CDR3: CASSPGGGGASSYEQYF
DNA: TGTGCCAGCAGCCCAGGGGGTGGAGGGGCTAGCTCCTACGAGCAGTACTTC

size: many
D: TRBD1
V: TRBV5-5
J: TRBJ2-1
CDR3: CASSLQGAGEQFF
DNA: TGTGCCAGCAGCTTACAGGGGGCTGGTGAGCAGTTCTTC

size: NA
D: NA
V: TRBV12-5
J: TRBJ2-1
CDR3: CASGSGTRGRDEQFF
DNA: TGTGCTAGTGGTTCCGGGACCCGGGGAAGGGATGAGCAGTTCTTC

size: few
D: TRBD1
V: TRBV5-1
J: TRBJ1-1
CDR3: CASRTGESSRTEAFF
DNA: TGCGCCAGCAGAACAGGGGAATCAAGCCGCACTGAAGCTTTCTTT

size: NA
D: TRBD1
V: TRBV4-3
J: TRBJ1-4
CDR3: CASSHGTGLFF
DNA: TGCGCCAGCAGCCACGGGACAGGGCTATTTTTT

size: many
D: NA
V: TRBV29-1
J: TRBJ1-2
CDR3: CSVGGGEGYGYTF
DNA: TGCAGCGTCGGAGGTGGGGAAGGCTATGGCTACACCTTC

size: few
D: NA
V: TRBV10-3
J: TRBJ2-2
CDR3: CASGGRVYTGELFF
DNA: TGTGCCAGCGGAGGCAGGGTGTACACCGGGGAGCTGTTTTTT

size: NA
D: TRBD1
V: TRBV7-2
J: TRBJ2-2
CDR3: CASSAGRQGHTGELFF
DNA: TGTGCCAGCAGCGCCGGCCGACAGGGTCACACCGGGGAGCTGTTTTTT

size: few
D: NA
V: TRBV24-1
J: TRBJ2-1
CDR3: CATSDLGGGVNNEQFF
DNA: TGTGCCACCAGTGATTTAGGGGGGGGAGTTAACAATGAGCAGTTCTTC